The source of this T cell receptor (beta chain) is a study of a mutant IDH1 vaccine in newly diagnosed glioma. Background on the study: The initiation of vaccination occurred 4-6 weeks after radiotherapy alone, or with temozolomide cycles. Radiotherapy, temozolomide, or both had been given previously, and both were given to most. General study results and limits: There were vaccine-induced immune responses in about 92% of the patients.

Time point meaning: week 35, safety follow-up. Every vaccination contained 300 ug of the mutant IDH1 20-mer peptide and was paired with topical imiquimod. Patients came in for eight vaccinations, in weeks 1, 3, 5, 7, 11, 15, 19 and 23. The CDR3 length is 14 residues. With V trimmed by 8 bases and J by 5 bases, 11 bases remained unmatched. Per the germline V gene, CDR1 is SGHTS and CDR2 is YDEGEE. As regards this clone: Its antigen is not identified.

Generated by immunoSEQ multiplex PCR, the TCRdb table keeps only in-frame clones and is missing some. The top ten hold under 6% of the sample, which has some 42,000 clones, roughly four fifths seen once. The chain links TRBV5-8 to TRBJ2-7, with 9 bases aligning to TRBD1. This TCR was sampled from a woman aged 45-65 years with glioma. Specimen: PBMCs, collected from a glioma patient whose treatment included an IDH1 peptide vaccine. DNA of the CDR3: TGTGCCAGTATACGGACAGGGGAGTCCAACGAGCAGTACTTC. Its translation: CASIRTGESNEQYF.